Listed here are 27 T cell receptor beta chains from one sample, sequenced in a study of blood T cell repertoires in COVID-19. Libraries were prepared by immunoSEQ multiplex PCR; TCRdb keeps only in-frame clonotypes and omits some of them. Counted here are about 100,000 clones, roughly four fifths occurring once; the ten biggest clones make up 4% to 5.5%. Sequences were obtained from peripheral blood. Source of these receptors: a man aged 55-75 years with acute or convalescent COVID-19.

The chain recombines TRBV5-1 with TRBJ2-7; 8 bases align to TRBD2. J gave up 2 bases and V 4 bases, and 5 bases lay outside the gene matches. Germline V CDR1 and CDR2: SGHRS, YFSETQ. This CDR3 has 14 amino acids. CDR3 DNA: TGCGCCAGCAGCACGAGCGGGAGAGCCTACGAGCAGTACTTC. Encoded protein: CASSTSGRAYEQYF.

The J gene is TRBJ2-5, the V gene TRBV5-6; TRBD2 agrees at 10 bases. The CDR3 totals 15 residues. J lost 4 bases, V lost 3 bases, and 6 bases had no gene match. Germline-derived CDR1 and CDR2 are SGHDT and YYEEEE. The CDR3 region has the DNA TGTGCCAGCAGCTCCCTAGCGGGAGCCCCAGAGACCCAGTACTTC. Translating it yields CASSSLAGAPETQYF.

V usage is TRBV7-2 and J usage is TRBJ2-1, with 11 bases lining up with TRBD2. Germline assignment: CDR1 SGHTA and CDR2 FQGNSA. CDR3 size: 18 residues. V lost 3 bases and J lost 5; bases outside the gene matches: 12. CDR3 in amino acids: CASSLNNFVAGGNNEQFF. In DNA form, the CDR3 reads TGTGCCAGCAGCTTGAATAACTTCGTAGCGGGGGGGAACAATGAGCAGTTCTTC.

The chain uses TRBV7-3 and TRBJ2-1; 7 bases map to TRBD2. The CDR3 loop spans 16 amino acids. Germline values: CDR1 SGHTA, CDR2 FQGTGA. The V and J ends lost 6 bases and 4 bases, in that order; junction bases with no gene match: 12. The CDR3 loop reads CASSLWSGKGYNEQFF. The CDR3 DNA follows: TGTGCCAGCAGTTTATGGAGCGGGAAGGGATACAATGAGCAGTTCTTC.

The chain employs TRBV7-2 and TRBJ1-2; 8 nucleotides align to TRBD1. Germline V CDR1 and CDR2: SGHTA, FQGNSA. After removal of 5 bases from V and 5 bases from J, the junction contained 4 bases not matched to a gene. This CDR3 comprises 13 residues. CDR3 coding DNA: TGTGCCAGCAGCCCGGGACAGGCTTATGGCTACACCTTC. It translates to CASSPGQAYGYTF.

This clone has just a few counts. This chain uses TRBV28 with TRBJ2-1; TRBD1 matches at 8 bases. In germline, CDR1 is MDHEN, CDR2 SYDVKM. After removal of 7 bases from V and 4 bases from J, the junction contained 15 bases not matched to a gene. The CDR3 consists of 17 residues. CDR3 DNA sequence: TGTGCCAGCAATTCACATATGGGACAGGCACCTTACAATGAGCAGTTCTTC. Translated: CASNSHMGQAPYNEQFF.

In this sample, this clone turned up once. This rearrangement joins TRBV6-2 or TRBV6-3 to TRBJ2-7, with TRBD1 as a possible D gene (6 bases). Germline V gene lookup returns CDR1 MNHEY and CDR2 SVGEGT. The CDR3 sequence is 13 residues long. V was shortened by 6 bases and J by 2 bases, with 11 bases between the two germline ends. The CDR3 DNA is TGTGCCAGCAGCCTCGGACAGCCCTACGAGCAGTACTTC. Amino acids: CASSLGQPYEQYF.

The chain uses TRBV19 and TRBJ1-1; no clear D gene. Germline V gene sequence: CDR1 LNHDA, CDR2 SQIVND (reference sequence). The CDR3 is made up of 12 amino acids. V was cut by 5 bases and J by 4 bases, with 8 bases left in between. This CDR3 is CASSLTSTEAFF. For the CDR3, the DNA is TGTGCCAGTAGTTTGACTTCCACTGAAGCTTTCTTT. Filled out from reference TRBV19 and TRBJ1-1, the complete variable domain reads DGGITQSPKYLFRKEGQNVTLSCEQNLNHDAMYWYRQDPGQGLRLIYYSQIVNDFQKGDIAEGYSVSREKKESFPLTVTSAQKNPTAFYLCASSLTSTEAFFGQGTRLTVV.

This rearrangement joins TRBV5-1 to TRBJ2-7, with TRBD2 identical over 12 bases. The CDR3 totals 17 residues. The germline V gene encodes CDR1 SGHRS and CDR2 YFSETQ. The junction had 7 bases not matched to a gene; V was cut back by 0 bases and J by 3 bases. The CDR3 nucleotides read TGCGCCAGCAGCTTGGAGCCCCTAGCGGGGGGGAACTACGAGCAGTACTTC. This gives the protein CASSLEPLAGGNYEQYF.

This clone has just a few counts. The chain employs TRBV4-1 and TRBJ1-5; possibly TRBD1 for D (5 bases). The germline CDR1 and CDR2 sequences are MGHRA and YSYEKL. Trimming pared 0 bases from V and 3 bases from J, leaving 12 bases between. The CDR3 sequence is 16 residues long. In nucleotides, the CDR3 is TGCGCCAGCAGCCAAGATCCCGCAGGGCTCAATCAGCCCCAGCATTTT. This encodes CASSQDPAGLNQPQHF.

The chain uses TRBV18 and TRBJ1-4; no reliable D call. V lost 4 bases, J lost 8 bases, and 20 bases lay in between. CDR1 KGHSH and CDR2 LQKENI come from the germline V gene. CDR3 length: 16 residues. CDR3 region: CASSLMTVSQVEKLFF. CDR3 nucleotide sequence: TGTGCCAGCTCACTCATGACGGTCTCCCAGGTAGAAAAACTGTTTTTT.

The chain carries TRBV28 and TRBJ1-5, with TRBD1 matching 8 bases. V gave up 3 bases and J gave up 1 base; unmatched junction bases: 5. This CDR3 region has 16 residues. Looked up from germline, CDR1 is MDHEN and CDR2 is SYDVKM. This CDR3 is CASSLSGGKSNQPQHF. DNA for the CDR3: TGTGCCAGCAGTTTGTCAGGGGGCAAGAGCAATCAGCCCCAGCATTTT.

The chain is built from TRBV28 and TRBJ1-2; 9 bases are a match to TRBD1. The germline CDR1 and CDR2 sequences are MDHEN and SYDVKM. This CDR3 has 15 amino acids. V shed 4 bases and J 1 base; nucleotides not matched to a gene: 4. The CDR3 protein is CASSSTGGSNYGYTF. The CDR3 DNA sequence: TGTGCCAGCAGTTCGACAGGGGGTAGTAACTATGGCTACACCTTC.

Written as DNA, the CDR3 is TGTGCCTGGAGCCCAGGGGTAGGAGAGACCCAGTACTTC. Protein: CAWSPGVGETQYF. J is TRBJ2-5 and V is TRBV30; TRBD1 might be the D (6 bases). Between the trimmed V and J ends, which lost 3 bases and 4 bases, there was a span of 12 bases. The CDR3 is 13 residues long. CDR1 and CDR2 from the germline V gene are GTSNPN and SVGIG (reference sequence).

This clone was found once. This sequence joins TRBV28 and TRBJ1-2; D possibly corresponds to TRBD1 (6 bases). The germline V and J ends were trimmed by 5 bases and 4 bases, with 8 bases remaining between them. CDR1 and CDR2 (germline): MDHEN, SYDVKM. The CDR3 contains 12 residues. CDR3 residues: CASSLRGYGYTF. The DNA for the CDR3 is TGTGCCAGCAGTCTCAGGGGCTATGGCTACACCTTC.

The rearrangement links TRBV5-5 to TRBJ1-5; 11 bases map to TRBD1. Germline V gene lookup returns CDR1 SGHKS and CDR2 YYEKEE (reference sequence). V was pared by 4 bases and J by 5 bases, with 8 bases of the junction left unmatched. The CDR3 runs to 16 residues. The CDR3 protein is CASSRGQGAGDQPQHF. The CDR3 coding sequence is TGTGCCAGCAGCAGAGGACAGGGGGCAGGGGATCAGCCCCAGCATTTT.

This rearrangement joins TRBV7-3 to TRBJ2-1; D is perhaps TRBD2 (7 bases). The CDR3 contains 15 residues. Germline V gene lookup returns CDR1 SGHTA and CDR2 FQGTGA. Trimming shortened V by 5 bases and J by 2 bases, and 13 bases separated the two germline ends. CDR3 region: CASSQGGLTYNEQFF. In nucleotides, the CDR3 is TGTGCCAGCAGCCAAGGGGGACTAACCTACAATGAGCAGTTCTTC.

This clone was detected ten times or more. The chain recombines TRBV19 with TRBJ1-4, with D possibly being TRBD1 (5 bases). Trimming took 1 base from V and 7 from J, leaving 13 bases between them. CDR1 LNHDA and CDR2 SQIVND come from the germline V gene (reference sequence). The CDR3 extends over 15 amino acids. The CDR3 nucleotides are TGTGCCAGTAGTATAGCTGGCAGGGATGGTGAAAAACTGTTTTTT. Its protein product is CASSIAGRDGEKLFF.

V is TRBV4-1 and J is TRBJ2-6; 10 bases are shared with TRBD1. V was clipped by 3 bases and J by 1 base; unmatched bases: 9. Per germline, CDR1 MGHRA and CDR2 YSYEKL. The CDR3 contains 19 residues. Here the CDR3 reads CASSQTSTGGKSGANVLTF. Here the CDR3 DNA reads TGCGCCAGCAGCCAGACCTCGACAGGGGGCAAGTCTGGGGCCAACGTCCTGACTTTC.

For the CDR3, the DNA is TGCAGCGTTGTGGGGCAGCCCTCTGGGGCCAACGTCCTGACTTTC. It translates to CSVVGQPSGANVLTF. This chain links TRBV29-1 with TRBJ2-6; TRBD1 might be the D (5 bases). The CDR3 has 15 residues. Germline assignment: CDR1 SQVTM and CDR2 ANQGSEA. V lost 4 bases to trimming and J lost 0 bases, with 10 bases between them.

The gene calls are TRBV19 and TRBJ1-2; TRBD1 is a possible D gene (5 bases). V was pared by 1 base and J by 2 bases, with 14 bases between. The CDR3 is 16 residues long. Germline V gives CDR1 LNHDA, CDR2 SQIVND (reference sequence). The CDR3 DNA reads as TGTGCCAGTAGTATAGGAGGAACAGGAAGAAACTATGGCTACACCTTC. Its translation is CASSIGGTGRNYGYTF.

The rearrangement links TRBV5-1 to TRBJ2-5; 12 nucleotides align to TRBD2. J lost 1 base, V lost 0 bases, and 4 bases had no gene match. Looked up from germline, CDR1 is SGHRS and CDR2 is YFSETQ. This CDR3 has 17 amino acids. The CDR3 bases are TGCGCCAGCAGCTTGGGACTAGCGGGAGTTGGCCAAGAGACCCAGTACTTC. It codes for CASSLGLAGVGQETQYF.

This clone was counted a single time. This sequence joins TRBV2 and TRBJ2-2; 8 bases agree with TRBD1. V was clipped by 8 bases and J by 5 bases; unmatched bases: 10. The CDR3 length is 15 residues. The germline V gene encodes CDR1 SNHLY and CDR2 FYNNEI. DNA of the CDR3: TGTGCCAGCCGCCCGGACAGGGTTCATACCGGGGAGCTGTTTTTT. This translates into CASRPDRVHTGELFF.

The chain employs TRBV7-9 and TRBJ1-1; tentative D call: TRBD1 (5 bases). The ends were cut back, 2 bases at V and 5 bases at J, with 9 bases in the middle. Germline V gene sequence: CDR1 SEHNR, CDR2 FQNEAQ (reference sequence). The CDR3 is 13 amino acids. As DNA, the CDR3 is TGTGCCAGCAGCTTATTCAAGGGGACTGAAGCTTTCTTT. Translating it yields CASSLFKGTEAFF.

This clone was counted a single time. CDR3 sequence reads: CASGLETGTPQHF. In DNA, the CDR3 is TGTGCTAGTGGTTTGGAAACAGGGACGCCCCAGCATTTT. The chain recombines TRBV12-5 with TRBJ1-5, with D possibly TRBD1 on 6 matching bases. Germline V gene lookup returns CDR1 LGHNT and CDR2 FRNRAP. There are 13 residues in the CDR3. V dropped 1 base and J dropped 9 bases, with 10 bases sitting between them.

V usage is TRBV24-1 and J usage is TRBJ1-5; the match to TRBD1 covers 7 bases. Looked up from germline, CDR1 is KGHDR and CDR2 is SFDVKD. Trimming at V came to 4 bases and at J to 4 bases, leaving 6 bases not matched to a gene. This CDR3 has 15 amino acids. CDR3 protein: CATSDSGQTNQPQHF. The CDR3, as DNA: TGTGCCACCAGTGACTCGGGACAGACTAATCAGCCCCAGCATTTT.

The chain couples TRBV2 to TRBJ2-2, with TRBD2 identical over 8 bases. The germline gives CDR1 SNHLY, CDR2 FYNNEI. The CDR3 sequence is 15 residues long. V shed 6 bases and J 7 bases; nucleotides not matched to a gene: 10. This CDR3 reads CASRPTSGKGGELFF. The DNA for the CDR3 is TGTGCCAGCAGACCAACTAGCGGCAAGGGCGGGGAGCTGTTTTTT.